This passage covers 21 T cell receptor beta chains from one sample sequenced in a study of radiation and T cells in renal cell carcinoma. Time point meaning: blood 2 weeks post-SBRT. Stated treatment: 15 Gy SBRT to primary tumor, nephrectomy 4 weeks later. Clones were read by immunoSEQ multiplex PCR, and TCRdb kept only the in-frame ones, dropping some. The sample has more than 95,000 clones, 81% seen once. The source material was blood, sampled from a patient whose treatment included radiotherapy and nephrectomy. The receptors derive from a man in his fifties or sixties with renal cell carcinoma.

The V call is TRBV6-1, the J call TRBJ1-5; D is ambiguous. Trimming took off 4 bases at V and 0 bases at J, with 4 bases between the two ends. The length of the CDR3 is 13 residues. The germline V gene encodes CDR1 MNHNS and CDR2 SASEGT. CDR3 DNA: TGTGCCAGCAGTGGCGATAGCAATCAGCCCCAGCATTTT. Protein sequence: CASSGDSNQPQHF.

The CDR3 here is CAWSSYTGELFF. CDR3 bases: TGTGCCTGGAGTTCTTACACCGGGGAGCTGTTTTTT. The chain links TRBV30 to TRBJ2-2; unclear D gene. This CDR3 is built from 12 residues. CDR1 and CDR2 (germline): GTSNPN, SVGIG (reference sequence). V lost 2 bases, J lost 3 bases, and 4 bases lay in between.

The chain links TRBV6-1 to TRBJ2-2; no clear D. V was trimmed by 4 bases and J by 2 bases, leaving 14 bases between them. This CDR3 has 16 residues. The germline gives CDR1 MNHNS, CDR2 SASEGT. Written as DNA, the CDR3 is TGTGCCAGCAGTGGCGGATGGAGCATCAACACCGGGGAGCTGTTTTTT. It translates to CASSGGWSINTGELFF.

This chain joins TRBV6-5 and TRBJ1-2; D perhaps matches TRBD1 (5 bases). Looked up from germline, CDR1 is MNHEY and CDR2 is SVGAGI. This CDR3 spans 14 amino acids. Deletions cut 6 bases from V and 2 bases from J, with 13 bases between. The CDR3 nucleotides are TGTGCCAGCAGAGGCAGGGATAGAAACTATGGCTACACCTTC. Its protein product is CASRGRDRNYGYTF.

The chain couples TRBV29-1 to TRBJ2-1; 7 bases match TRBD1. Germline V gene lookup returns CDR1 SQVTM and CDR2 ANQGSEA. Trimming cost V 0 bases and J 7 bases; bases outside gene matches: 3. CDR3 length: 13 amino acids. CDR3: CSVEETGWNEQFF. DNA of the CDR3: TGCAGCGTTGAAGAGACAGGGTGGAATGAGCAGTTCTTC.

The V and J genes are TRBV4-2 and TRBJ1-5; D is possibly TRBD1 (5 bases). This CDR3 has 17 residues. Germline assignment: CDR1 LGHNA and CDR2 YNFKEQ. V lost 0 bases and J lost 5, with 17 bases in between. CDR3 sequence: CASSQDSVGQGDQPQHF. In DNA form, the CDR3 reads TGTGCCAGCAGCCAAGATTCGGTGGGGCAGGGTGATCAGCCCCAGCATTTT.

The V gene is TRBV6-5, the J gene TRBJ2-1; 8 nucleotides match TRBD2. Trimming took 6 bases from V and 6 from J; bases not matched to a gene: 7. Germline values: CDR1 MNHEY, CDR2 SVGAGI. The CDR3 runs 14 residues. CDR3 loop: CASRRSGGRNEQFF. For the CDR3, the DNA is TGTGCCAGCAGACGTTCGGGGGGGCGCAATGAGCAGTTCTTC.

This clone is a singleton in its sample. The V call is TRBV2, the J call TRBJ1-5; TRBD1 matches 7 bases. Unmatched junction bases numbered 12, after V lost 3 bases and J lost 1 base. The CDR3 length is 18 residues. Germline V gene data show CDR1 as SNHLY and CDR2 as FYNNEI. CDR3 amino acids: CASSDPGGGGLSNQPQHF. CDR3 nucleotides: TGTGCCAGCAGTGACCCAGGGGGAGGGGGGTTAAGCAATCAGCCCCAGCATTTT.

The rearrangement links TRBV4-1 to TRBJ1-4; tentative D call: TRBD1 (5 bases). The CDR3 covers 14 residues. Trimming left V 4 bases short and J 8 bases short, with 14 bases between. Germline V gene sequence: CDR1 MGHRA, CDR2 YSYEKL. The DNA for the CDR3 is TGCGCCAGCAGCCGGAGGCAGGGATACGAAAAACTGTTTTTT. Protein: CASSRRQGYEKLFF.

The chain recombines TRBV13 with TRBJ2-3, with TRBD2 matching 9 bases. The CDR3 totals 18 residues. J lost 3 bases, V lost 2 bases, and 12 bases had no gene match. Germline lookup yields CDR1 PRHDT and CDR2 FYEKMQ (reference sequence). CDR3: CASSLRGETSGGTDTQYF. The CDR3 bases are TGTGCCAGCAGCTTACGGGGGGAGACTAGCGGAGGGACAGATACGCAGTATTTT.

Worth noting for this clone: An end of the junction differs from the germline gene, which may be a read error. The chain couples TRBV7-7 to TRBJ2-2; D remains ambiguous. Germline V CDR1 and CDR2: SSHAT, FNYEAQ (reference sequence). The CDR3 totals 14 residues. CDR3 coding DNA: TGTGCTAGCAGCCCGGACCTTTCGACCGGGGAGCTGTTTTTT. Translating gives CASSPDLSTGELFF.

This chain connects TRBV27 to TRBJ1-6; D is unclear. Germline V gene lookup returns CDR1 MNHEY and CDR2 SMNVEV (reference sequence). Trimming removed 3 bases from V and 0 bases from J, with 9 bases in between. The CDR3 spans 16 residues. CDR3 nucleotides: TGTGCCAGCAGTTTCAAGCGGAGCTCCTATAATTCACCCCTCCACTTT. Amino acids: CASSFKRSSYNSPLHF.

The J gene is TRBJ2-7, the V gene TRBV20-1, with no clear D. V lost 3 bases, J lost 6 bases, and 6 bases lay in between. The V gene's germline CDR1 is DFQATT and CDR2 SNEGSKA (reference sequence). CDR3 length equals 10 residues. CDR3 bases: TGCAGTGCTAGGGGATCCGAGCAGTACTTC. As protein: CSARGSEQYF.

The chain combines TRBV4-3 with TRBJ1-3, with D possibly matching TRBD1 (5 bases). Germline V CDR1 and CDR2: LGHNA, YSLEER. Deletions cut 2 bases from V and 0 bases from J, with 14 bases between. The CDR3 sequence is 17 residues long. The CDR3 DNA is TGCGCCAGCAGCCAAAATCCCGGGGCAAGCTCTGGAAACACCATATATTTT. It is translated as CASSQNPGASSGNTIYF.

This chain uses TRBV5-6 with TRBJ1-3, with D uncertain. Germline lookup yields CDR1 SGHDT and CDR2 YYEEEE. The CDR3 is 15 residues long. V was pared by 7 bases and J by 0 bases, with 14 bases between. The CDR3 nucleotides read TGTGCCAGCCGTACCCGGCAGCTCTCTGGAAACACCATATATTTT. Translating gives CASRTRQLSGNTIYF.

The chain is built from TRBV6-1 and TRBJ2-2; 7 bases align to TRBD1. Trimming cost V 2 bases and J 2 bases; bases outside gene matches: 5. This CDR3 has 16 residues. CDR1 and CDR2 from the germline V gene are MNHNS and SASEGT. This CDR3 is CASSELQGINTGELFF. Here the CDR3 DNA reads TGTGCCAGCAGTGAACTACAGGGGATCAACACCGGGGAGCTGTTTTTT.

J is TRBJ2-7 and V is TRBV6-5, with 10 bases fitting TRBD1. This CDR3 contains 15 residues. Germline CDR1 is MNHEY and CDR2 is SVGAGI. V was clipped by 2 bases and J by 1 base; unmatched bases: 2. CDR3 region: CASSYRDRGSYEQYF. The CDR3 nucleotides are TGTGCCAGCAGTTACCGGGACAGGGGATCCTACGAGCAGTACTTC.

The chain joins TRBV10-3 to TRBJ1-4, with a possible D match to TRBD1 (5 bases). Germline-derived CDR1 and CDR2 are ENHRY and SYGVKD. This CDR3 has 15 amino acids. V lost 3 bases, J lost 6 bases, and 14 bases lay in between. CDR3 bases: TGTGCCATCAGTGATCCCGGACAAAGCCATGAAAAACTGTTTTTT. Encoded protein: CAISDPGQSHEKLFF.

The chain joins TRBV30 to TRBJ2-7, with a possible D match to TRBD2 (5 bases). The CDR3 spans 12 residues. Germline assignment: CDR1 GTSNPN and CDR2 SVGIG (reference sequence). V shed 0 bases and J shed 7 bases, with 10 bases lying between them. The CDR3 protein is CAWSVLEGEQYF. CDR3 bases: TGTGCCTGGAGTGTACTAGAAGGGGAGCAGTACTTC.

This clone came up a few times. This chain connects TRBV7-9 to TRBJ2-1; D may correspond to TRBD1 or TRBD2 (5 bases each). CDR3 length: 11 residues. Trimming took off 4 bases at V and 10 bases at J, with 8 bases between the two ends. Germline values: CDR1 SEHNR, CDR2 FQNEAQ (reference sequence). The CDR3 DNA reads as TGTGCCAGCAGCTGGGGCGGGGAGCAGTTCTTC. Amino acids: CASSWGGEQFF.

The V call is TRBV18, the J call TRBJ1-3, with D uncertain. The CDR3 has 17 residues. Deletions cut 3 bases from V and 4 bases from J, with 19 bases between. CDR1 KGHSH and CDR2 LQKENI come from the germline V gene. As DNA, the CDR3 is TGTGCCAGCTCACCCGGGCTGGTTTCTGATCTCGGAAACACCATATATTTT. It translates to CASSPGLVSDLGNTIYF.